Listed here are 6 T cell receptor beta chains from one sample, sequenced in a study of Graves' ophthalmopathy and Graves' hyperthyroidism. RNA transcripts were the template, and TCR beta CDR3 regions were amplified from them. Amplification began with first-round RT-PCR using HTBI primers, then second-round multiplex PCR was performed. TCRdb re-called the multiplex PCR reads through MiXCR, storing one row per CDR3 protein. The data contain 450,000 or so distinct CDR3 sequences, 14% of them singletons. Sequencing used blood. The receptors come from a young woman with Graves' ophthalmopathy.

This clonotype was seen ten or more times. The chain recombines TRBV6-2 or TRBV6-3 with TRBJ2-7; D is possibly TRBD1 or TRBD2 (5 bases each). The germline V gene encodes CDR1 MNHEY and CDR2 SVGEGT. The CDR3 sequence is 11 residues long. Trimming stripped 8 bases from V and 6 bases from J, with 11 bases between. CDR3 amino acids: CASWGGGEQYF. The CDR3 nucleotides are TGTGCCAGCTGGGGTGGGGGCGAGCAGTACTTC.

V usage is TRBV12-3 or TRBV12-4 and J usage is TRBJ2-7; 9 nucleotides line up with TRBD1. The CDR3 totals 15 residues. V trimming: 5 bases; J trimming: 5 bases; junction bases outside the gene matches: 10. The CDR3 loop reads CASSPLYRGRDEQYF. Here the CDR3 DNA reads TGTGCCAGCAGTCCCCTTTACAGGGGGCGCGACGAGCAGTACTTC.

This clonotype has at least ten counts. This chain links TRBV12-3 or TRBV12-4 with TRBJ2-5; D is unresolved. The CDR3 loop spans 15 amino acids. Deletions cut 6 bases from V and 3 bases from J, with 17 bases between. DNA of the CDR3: TGTGCCAGCAGCCCTAAGGGATGGAATAAAGAGACCCAGTACTTC. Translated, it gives CASSPKGWNKETQYF.

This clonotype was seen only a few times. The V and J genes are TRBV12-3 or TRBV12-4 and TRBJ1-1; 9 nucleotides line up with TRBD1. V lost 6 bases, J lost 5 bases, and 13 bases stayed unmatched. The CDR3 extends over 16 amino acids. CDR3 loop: CASSRTGTGRFTEAFF. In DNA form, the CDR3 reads TGTGCCAGCAGCCGAACCGGGACAGGGCGGTTTACTGAAGCTTTCTTT.

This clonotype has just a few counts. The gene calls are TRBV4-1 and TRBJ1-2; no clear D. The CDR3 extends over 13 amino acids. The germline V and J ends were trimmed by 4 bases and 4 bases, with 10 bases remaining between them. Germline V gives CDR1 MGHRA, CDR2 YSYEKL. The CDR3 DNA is TGCGCCAGCAGCCCAACCGCCCTCTATGGCTACACCTTC. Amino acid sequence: CASSPTALYGYTF.

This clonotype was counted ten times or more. The CDR3: CASSHPAEGTNEQYF. In nucleotides, the CDR3 is TGCGCCAGCAGCCACCCCGCGGAGGGGACGAACGAGCAGTACTTC. The chain combines TRBV4-1 with TRBJ2-7, with D possibly matching TRBD2 (6 bases). CDR3 length: 15 residues. Trimming removed 3 bases at V and 5 bases at J, with 17 bases between. In germline, CDR1 is MGHRA, CDR2 YSYEKL.